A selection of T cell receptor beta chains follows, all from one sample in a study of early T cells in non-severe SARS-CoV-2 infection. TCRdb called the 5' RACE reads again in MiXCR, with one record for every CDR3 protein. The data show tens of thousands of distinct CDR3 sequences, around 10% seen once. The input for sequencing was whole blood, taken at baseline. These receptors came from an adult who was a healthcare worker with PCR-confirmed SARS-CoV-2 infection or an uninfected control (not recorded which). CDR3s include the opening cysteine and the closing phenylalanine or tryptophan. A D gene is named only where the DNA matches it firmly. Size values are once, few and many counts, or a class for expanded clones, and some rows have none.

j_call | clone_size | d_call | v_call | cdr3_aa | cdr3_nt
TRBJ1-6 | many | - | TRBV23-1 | CASSAPSPIRPLHF | TGCGCCAGCAGCGCCCCCTCCCCAATTCGGCCCCTCCACTTT
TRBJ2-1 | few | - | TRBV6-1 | CASSVEGGTYNEQFF | TGTGCCAGCAGTGTTGAGGGTGGGACCTACAATGAGCAGTTCTTC
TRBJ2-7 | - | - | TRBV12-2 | CASRLVRWADKHPYEQYF | TGTGCAAGTCGCTTAGTTCGGTGGGCCGATAAACACCCCTACGAGCAGTACTTC
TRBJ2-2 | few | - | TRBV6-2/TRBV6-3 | CASSYSGPKAGELFF | TGTGCCAGCAGTTACTCCGGGCCCAAGGCGGGGGAGCTGTTTTTT
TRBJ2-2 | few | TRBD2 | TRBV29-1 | CSVMTSGGTGELFF | TGCAGCGTCATGACTAGCGGGGGGACCGGGGAGCTGTTTTTT
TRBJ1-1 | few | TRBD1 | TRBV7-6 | CASRADRAAEAFF | TGTGCCAGCAGAGCCGACAGGGCGGCTGAAGCTTTCTTT
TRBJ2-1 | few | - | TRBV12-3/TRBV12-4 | CASSPPFLEGNEQFF | TGTGCCAGCAGTCCCCCCTTTTTGGAGGGCAATGAGCAGTTCTTC
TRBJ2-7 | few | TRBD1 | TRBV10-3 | CATRPGQADEQYF | TGTGCCACCCGACCGGGACAGGCCGACGAGCAGTACTTC
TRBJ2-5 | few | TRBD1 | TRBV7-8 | CASSLGQGGVQTQYF | TGTGCCAGCAGCTTGGGACAGGGTGGAGTGCAGACCCAGTACTTC
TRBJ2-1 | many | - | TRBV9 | CASSVEVSHEQFF | TGTGCCAGCAGCGTAGAAGTTTCCCATGAGCAGTTCTTC
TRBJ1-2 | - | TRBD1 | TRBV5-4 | CASRAGTEGGYTF | TGTGCCAGCAGGGCCGGGACAGAGGGTGGCTACACCTTC
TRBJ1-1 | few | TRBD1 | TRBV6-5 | CASSRVTGGLNTEAFF | TGTGCCAGCAGTAGGGTGACAGGGGGATTGAACACTGAAGCTTTCTTT
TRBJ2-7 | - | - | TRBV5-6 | CASSHRRRSSYEQYF | TGTGCCAGCAGCCACCGACGGCGCAGCTCCTACGAGCAGTACTTC
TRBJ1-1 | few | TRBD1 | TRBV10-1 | CASSGQGVNTEAFF | TGCGCCAGCAGCGGACAGGGGGTGAACACTGAAGCTTTCTTT
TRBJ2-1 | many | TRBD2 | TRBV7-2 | CASSLFAGDSLQFF | TGTGCCAGCAGCTTATTTGCGGGAGACAGTCTGCAGTTCTTC
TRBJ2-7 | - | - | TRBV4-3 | CASSQATGGFYEQYF | TGCGCCAGCAGCCAAGCGACAGGAGGTTTCTACGAGCAGTACTTC
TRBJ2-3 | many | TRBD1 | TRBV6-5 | CASSNRGYTQYF | TGTGCCAGCAGTAACAGGGGATATACGCAGTATTTT
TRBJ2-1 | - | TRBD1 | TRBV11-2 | CASSWGQGGSYNEQFF | TGTGCCAGCAGCTGGGGACAGGGAGGCTCCTACAATGAGCAGTTCTTC
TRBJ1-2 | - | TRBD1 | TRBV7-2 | CASSLTGTGGLDGYTF | TGTGCCAGCAGCTTAACAGGGACAGGGGGCTTGGATGGCTACACCTTC
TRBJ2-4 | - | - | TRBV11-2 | CASSPLSFSARRDIQYF | TGTGCCAGCAGCCCCCTAAGTTTTAGCGCCCGGAGGGACATTCAGTACTTC
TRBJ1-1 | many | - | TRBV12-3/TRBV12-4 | CASSPRGQRANTEAFF | TGTGCCAGCAGCCCGAGAGGACAGAGGGCGAACACTGAAGCTTTCTTT
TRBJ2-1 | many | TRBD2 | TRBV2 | CASTLRTSGSSYNEQFF | TGTGCCAGCACCCTGCGGACTAGCGGGAGCTCTTACAATGAGCAGTTCTTC
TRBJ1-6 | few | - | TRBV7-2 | CASSIRETSPLHF | TGTGCCAGCAGCATCAGGGAGACTTCACCCCTCCACTTT